The 24 T cell receptor beta chains below come from one sample, sequenced in a study of T-cell reconstitution after alpha-beta-depleted transplantation in children (TCRdb year 2016). What the treatment or condition label conveys for this sample: allogeneic hematopoietic cell transplantation with graft depleted of TCRalphabeta T cells and CD19 B cells. Library prep was done by PCR. Sequencing took place on an Illumina HiSeq 2500. TCR library preparation used molecular barcoding, with unique molecular identifiers applied to normalize quantification of the TCRbeta repertoire. TCRdb took the public reads, trimmed them with fastp at Q25, ran MiXCR for clone calling and kept in-frame beta chains. Rows with a matching CDR3 protein are joined into one entry that keeps the most common DNA and genes. The sample records over 100,000 distinct CDR3 sequences, under 9% of which are singletons. The ten largest clones capture around 15% of the sample.

The sequenced sample was PBMCs, obtained before TCRalphabeta/CD19-depleted stem cell transplant. Every receptor here comes from a boy younger than 10 with acute lymphoblastic leukemia, due to receive a stem cell transplant.

This clonotype has at least ten counts. This sequence joins TRBV12-3 or TRBV12-4 and TRBJ2-2, with 9 bases lining up with TRBD2. The CDR3 loop spans 15 amino acids. Trimming took 3 bases from V and 5 from J; bases not matched to a gene: 4. This CDR3 reads CASSLAGGLTGELFF. The CDR3 bases are TGTGCCAGCAGTTTGGCGGGGGGGCTTACCGGGGAGCTGTTTTTT.

The chain links TRBV7-6 to TRBJ1-3; TRBD1 aligns across 10 bases. CDR1 is SGHVS, CDR2 FNYEAQ, per germline. The CDR3 is 16 residues long. V lost 5 bases, J lost 3 bases, and 7 bases stayed unmatched. CDR3 residues: CASSASGTGVGNTIYF. CDR3 DNA: TGTGCCAGCAGCGCTTCCGGGACAGGGGTTGGAAACACCATATATTTT.

This clonotype turned up a few times. The chain joins TRBV6-1 to TRBJ2-7; 8 positions agree with TRBD2. CDR3 size: 17 residues. The V segment lost 8 bases and the J segment 0 bases; nucleotides outside the gene matches: 15. Germline CDR1 reads MNHNS; CDR2 reads SASEGT. The CDR3 DNA follows: TGTGCCAGCCCTATAGGTGGAGCGGGGACTAGCTCCTACGAGCAGTACTTC. This codes for CASPIGGAGTSSYEQYF.

This clonotype turned up a few times. V and J are TRBV6-1 and TRBJ2-2; tentative D call: TRBD2 (6 bases). Trimming stripped 6 bases from V and 0 bases from J, with 14 bases between. Germline CDR1 MNHNS, CDR2 SASEGT. The CDR3 extends over 16 amino acids. The CDR3 DNA follows: TGTGCCAGCAGATCTAATAGCGGTACGAACACCGGGGAGCTGTTTTTT. Its protein product is CASRSNSGTNTGELFF.

This clonotype has a count of ten or more. The chain couples TRBV14 to TRBJ2-3; possibly TRBD2 for D (5 bases). Germline lookup yields CDR1 SGHDN and CDR2 FVKESK. The V gene lost 0 bases and the J gene lost 0 bases, with 13 bases spanning the gap. This CDR3 region has 17 residues. The CDR3 here is CASSQERAGVSTDTQYF. CDR3 in DNA: TGTGCCAGCAGCCAAGAGAGGGCAGGCGTAAGCACAGATACGCAGTATTTT.

Ten or more counts support this clonotype. CDR3 nucleotides: TGTGCCAGCGGTGGACTTCGCGGCTACACCTTC. Amino acid sequence: CASGGLRGYTF. The chain joins TRBV6-1 to TRBJ1-2; D is ambiguous. Between the trimmed V and J ends, which lost 8 bases and 8 bases, there was a span of 12 bases. This CDR3 region has 11 residues. Germline values: CDR1 MNHNS, CDR2 SASEGT.

CDR3 protein: CAMGPGTPDEQFF. DNA for the CDR3: TGTGCCATGGGCCCTGGGACCCCTGATGAGCAGTTCTTC. V is TRBV5-4 and J is TRBJ2-1; D tentatively fits TRBD1 or TRBD2 (5 bases each). This CDR3 has 13 amino acids. The V and J ends lost 9 bases and 8 bases respectively, with 18 bases between them. Germline V gives CDR1 SGHNT, CDR2 YYREEE (reference sequence).

This clonotype was found a few times. The chain is built from TRBV4-1 and TRBJ2-6, with D possibly being TRBD1 or TRBD2 (5 bases each). Trimming removed 0 bases at V and 4 bases at J, with 13 bases between. This CDR3 has 17 residues. The V gene's germline CDR1 is MGHRA and CDR2 YSYEKL. CDR3 in DNA: TGCGCCAGCAGCCAAGAACTCGGGACGGGGGGGGCCAACGTCCTGACTTTC. It encodes CASSQELGTGGANVLTF.

This clonotype was counted ten times or more. The chain recombines TRBV7-2 with TRBJ2-2, with unresolved D. The V and J ends lost 0 bases and 1 base respectively, with 3 bases between them. This CDR3 has 14 amino acids. Germline V gives CDR1 SGHTA, CDR2 FQGNSA. For the CDR3, the DNA is TGTGCCAGCAGCTTAGCACGGAACACCGGGGAGCTGTTTTTT. It translates to CASSLARNTGELFF.

This chain joins TRBV12-3 or TRBV12-4 and TRBJ1-6; D not resolved. Trimming shortened V by 2 bases and J by 4 bases, and 6 bases separated the two germline ends. The CDR3 runs 14 residues. CDR3 loop: CASSLLVYNSPLHF. CDR3 in DNA: TGTGCCAGCAGTTTATTGGTTTATAATTCACCCCTCCACTTT.

This clonotype was detected many times. This chain uses TRBV9 with TRBJ2-7; D remains ambiguous. Germline CDR1 reads SGDLS; CDR2 reads YYNGEE. V was pared by 4 bases and J by 2 bases, with 10 bases between. The CDR3 is made up of 13 amino acids. Written as DNA, the CDR3 is TGTGCCAGCAGCCCTCAACCCCCCTACGAGCAGTACTTC. Translation: CASSPQPPYEQYF.

This clonotype showed up just a few times. V gene TRBV6-5 combines with J gene TRBJ1-1; D perhaps matches TRBD1 (5 bases). The CDR3 spans 15 residues. In germline, CDR1 is MNHEY, CDR2 SVGAGI. Trimming left V 4 bases short and J 6 bases short, with 18 bases between. CDR3 bases: TGTGCCAGCAGTTCCTTTCCGGGACCTCTCGCTGAAGCTTTCTTT. Protein sequence: CASSSFPGPLAEAFF.

This clonotype has just a few counts. This rearrangement joins TRBV3-1 to TRBJ1-1, with 9 bases matching TRBD1. CDR3 size: 16 residues. Germline V gives CDR1 LGHDT, CDR2 YNNKEL (reference sequence). V lost 6 bases to trimming and J lost 5 bases; unmatched junction nucleotides: 13. Written as DNA, the CDR3 is TGTGCCAGCAGTCTCGGACAGGGGCGGGGAACGACTGAAGCTTTCTTT. It yields the protein CASSLGQGRGTTEAFF.

Comments on this clonotype: One junction end does not reproduce the germline sequence, and a read error may be involved. The chain is built from TRBV3-1 and TRBJ2-4; possibly TRBD1 or TRBD2 for D (5 bases each). Germline assignment: CDR1 LGHDT and CDR2 YNNKEL (reference sequence). CDR3 length: 17 amino acids. The CDR3 DNA reads as TGTGCCAACAGCCCGGTAGGGGATACGGGGGCCAAAAACATTCAGTACTTC. Its translation is CANSPVGDTGAKNIQYF. The complete variable domain, with remaining parts taken from reference TRBV3-1 and TRBJ2-4, reads DTAVSQTPKYLVTQMGNDKSIKCEQNLGHDTMYWYKQDSKKFLKIMFSYNNKELIINETVPNRFSPKSPDKAHLNLHINSLELGDSAVYFCANSPVGDTGAKNIQYFGAGTRLSVL.

This clonotype was counted between two and nine times. The chain has TRBV6-1 and TRBJ2-1; 10 bases match TRBD2. This CDR3 region has 17 residues. V was clipped by 5 bases and J by 0 bases; unmatched bases: 7. In germline, CDR1 is MNHNS, CDR2 SASEGT. As DNA, the CDR3 is TGTGCCAGCAGTCAAAGGAGCGGGGGGGCCTCCTACAATGAGCAGTTCTTC. Protein sequence: CASSQRSGGASYNEQFF.

This clonotype was seen at least ten times. The chain joins TRBV20-1 to TRBJ1-1; 12 bases map to TRBD1. Germline CDR1 reads DFQATT; CDR2 reads SNEGSKA (reference sequence). CDR3 length equals 14 residues. J lost 10 bases, V lost 5 bases, and 11 bases had no gene match. This chain's CDR3 is CSAPNRDRGLGAFF. The CDR3 DNA reads as TGCAGTGCTCCTAACCGGGACAGGGGGCTCGGAGCTTTCTTT.

In regard to this clonotype: The CDR3 does not close with the conserved phenylalanine or tryptophan, likely indicating a read error. CDR3 protein: CAIGKGGQGSDYGYTY. DNA of the CDR3: TGTGCCATCGGGAAGGGTGGCCAGGGCTCAGACTATGGCTACACCTAC. This chain connects TRBV10-3 to TRBJ1-2, with D possibly matching TRBD1 (5 bases). The CDR3 has 16 residues. Germline V gene data show CDR1 as ENHRY and CDR2 as SYGVKD. V lost 8 bases to trimming and J lost 3 bases, with 22 bases between them.

V usage is TRBV6-5 and J usage is TRBJ1-1; a possible D gene is TRBD1 (5 bases). From germline, CDR1 is MNHEY and CDR2 SVGAGI. The V end was cut by 6 bases, the J end by 1 base, with 15 bases between. CDR3 length: 15 residues. Here the CDR3 reads CASRPEGLWNTEAFF. CDR3 nucleotide sequence: TGTGCCAGCAGACCCGAGGGGCTTTGGAACACTGAAGCTTTCTTT.

This clonotype was seen more than once but under ten times. J is TRBJ2-7 and V is TRBV7-2; 11 nucleotides line up with TRBD1. The CDR3 extends over 15 amino acids. CDR1 is SGHTA, CDR2 FQGNSA, per germline. V lost 6 bases and J lost 4; bases outside the gene matches: 8. CDR3 amino acids: CASRSWDRGSYEQYF. The CDR3 nucleotides are TGTGCCAGCAGAAGTTGGGACAGGGGGTCTTACGAGCAGTACTTC.

This clonotype showed up just a few times. CDR3 amino acids: CASSSPRTDNEQYF. The CDR3 nucleotides are TGTGCCAGCAGCTCCCCCCGGACAGACAACGAGCAGTACTTC. This chain joins TRBV7-9 and TRBJ2-7, with D perhaps TRBD1 (6 bases). V was pared by 4 bases and J by 5 bases, with 15 bases between. This CDR3 region has 14 residues. CDR1 is SEHNR, CDR2 FQNEAQ, per germline (reference sequence).

The chain joins TRBV5-8 to TRBJ1-1; D ambiguous. The V end lost 4 bases, the J end lost 5 bases, and 24 bases lay between the germline ends. Germline V gives CDR1 SGHTS, CDR2 YDEGEE. The CDR3 runs to 17 residues. The CDR3 sequence: CASSLRAVRTVGTEAFF. As DNA, the CDR3 is TGTGCCAGCAGCCTTAGGGCGGTTCGGACGGTGGGGACTGAAGCTTTCTTT. Together with reference TRBV5-8 and TRBJ1-1, the CDR3 gives the full variable domain: EAGVTQSPTHLIKTRGQQATLRCSPISGHTSVYWYQQALGLGLQFLLWYDEGEERNRGNFPPRFSGRQFPNYSSELNVNALELEDSALYLCASSLRAVRTVGTEAFFGQGTRLTVV.

The sample holds many counts of this clonotype. The chain has TRBV4-2 and TRBJ2-1; D ambiguous. V was shortened by 0 bases and J by 3 bases, with 9 bases between the two germline ends. Looked up from germline, CDR1 is LGHNA and CDR2 is YNFKEQ. This CDR3 is built from 15 residues. The CDR3 coding sequence is TGTGCCAGCAGCCAAGAAGTCAGCTTCTACAATGAGCAGTTCTTC. Translated: CASSQEVSFYNEQFF.

This clonotype was counted many times. The chain uses TRBV12-3 or TRBV12-4 and TRBJ2-7, with TRBD1 matching 9 bases. The V and J ends lost 5 bases and 5 bases, in that order; junction bases with no gene match: 7. This CDR3 is 14 amino acids long. The DNA of the CDR3 is TGTGCCAGCAGTCCGGGACAGGGTTTCAACGAGCAGTACTTC. This gives the protein CASSPGQGFNEQYF.

Turning to this clonotype: A much larger clone lies a single base off, so this may be a read error. A read error is likely, as this CDR3 ends without the conserved phenylalanine or tryptophan. The chain employs TRBV4-2 and TRBJ2-1; TRBD2 aligns across 7 bases. In germline, CDR1 is LGHNA, CDR2 YNFKEQ. V was clipped by 3 bases and J by 7 bases; unmatched bases: 12. This CDR3 has 16 residues. The CDR3 here is CASSQERRGIWNEQFS. The CDR3 DNA is TGTGCCAGCAGCCAGGAGAGGCGGGGGATCTGGAATGAGCAGTTCTCC.